The present entry profiles one T cell receptor beta chain with its context. Its antigen is as yet unknown. Latent tuberculosis screening used tuberculin skin test and IGRA at entry. CDR1 and CDR2 (germline): SEHNR, FQNEAQ (reference sequence). CDR3 length equals 15 residues. V shed 5 bases and J 5 bases; nucleotides not matched to a gene: 10. Repertoires were generated with immunoSEQ multiplex PCR, while TCRdb's copy carries only in-frame clones and drops some. The sample includes around 26,000 clones, over 85% of them seen just once. These data belong to a study of T cells in tuberculosis. Study findings and constraints: Shorter CDR3-alpha in active tuberculosis partly drove smaller distances. Smaller distances to GMM-specific TCRs suggested their expansion in active tuberculosis.

Sequenced material: PBMCs. The TCR comes from a donor aged 10 to 29 with latent tuberculosis or without tuberculosis infection. Some clones in this sample may be carry-over from other donors' samples. The chain carries TRBV7-9 and TRBJ1-2; 8 bases are shared with TRBD1. CDR3 sequence (DNA): TGTGCCAGCAGCAAAACGGACAGGGCGGAATATGGCTACACCTTC. Its protein product is CASSKTDRAEYGYTF.